Only a few counts were recorded for the clone carrying this T cell receptor beta chain. The data originate from a study of spatial heterogeneity in lung cancer. Study background: In raw reads, more than 8.5 appearances on average were recorded for each unique TCR and UMI combination.

Time point denoted: sample taken at primary tumor resection. No cell sorting; template was whole RNA from tumor, lung tissue or PBMC. The germline V and J ends were trimmed by 3 bases and 7 bases, with 9 bases remaining between them. The CDR3 loop spans 13 amino acids. Germline V gene data show CDR1 as ENHRY and CDR2 as SYGVKD. TCRdb independently ran MiXCR on the 5' RACE reads; one entry per CDR3 protein. Of 90,000 or so distinct CDR3 sequences detected, approximately 8.6% appear once; the ten largest clones hold less than 9%. The receptor was derived from a male donor with early-stage non-small cell lung cancer. V is TRBV10-3 and J is TRBJ1-4; D gene unclear. The sample in question was PBMCs, obtained at surgery. This CDR3 reads CAISEVEGEKLFF. DNA of the CDR3: TGTGCCATCAGTGAAGTGGAGGGTGAAAAACTGTTTTTT.